This record concerns one T cell receptor (beta chain) sequence. Its antigen is not known. Unique molecular identifiers were built into the TCR beta cDNA libraries. Input of about 0.9 to 10 million T cells yielded 500,000 to 650,000 cDNA molecules. Using its own MiXCR run on the PCR reads, TCRdb lists one record per CDR3 protein. In the table there are hundreds of thousands of distinct CDR3 sequences, approximately 59% of which are singletons. The data were taken from a study of post-analysis software for immune sequencing data. Study-level points and caveats: When compared against controls, multiple sclerosis patients showed significantly lower normalized Chao1 diversity. Compared with controls, patients had more of 4 to 6 TRBV segments, including TRBV5-6, TRBV5-1 and TRBV20-1.

The V gene lost 5 bases and the J gene lost 0 bases, with 19 bases spanning the gap. In germline, CDR1 is SEHNR, CDR2 FQNEAQ (reference sequence). The CDR3 length is 17 residues. The rearrangement links TRBV7-9 to TRBJ1-1; possible D gene TRBD1, 6 bases. The clonotype was recovered from a girl under 10 years old with multiple sclerosis. Sequencing used blood. CDR3 nucleotide sequence: TGTGCCAGCAGCAACTACTATTATGACAGGATGAACACTGAAGCTTTCTTT. As protein: CASSNYYYDRMNTEAFF.